This paragraph covers one T cell receptor (beta chain) sequence. Antigen unknown. Through CD27 and CD45RA staining, memory subsets were defined for TEMRA sorting. This sample was taken from a study of CD8 T cells in Susac syndrome. Study-level points and caveats: Susac-specific public clones were found in both the total CD8+ and the CD8+ TEMRA repertoires, with around 16 in the former and about 5 in the latter.

Germline CDR1 MRHNA, CDR2 SNTAGT. The CDR3 contains 14 residues. V lost 4 bases and J lost 4; bases outside the gene matches: 0. cDNA came from approximately 0.5 to 1 ug RNA primed by random hexamers. The authors amplified TCR beta CDR3 across 54 Vbeta and 13 Jbeta using immunoSEQ multiplex PCR. TCRdb called the immunoSEQ multiplex PCR reads again in MiXCR, with one record for every CDR3 protein. The sample shows about 2,000 distinct CDR3 sequences, under 75% of them seen only once. This TCR was recovered from a human donor with Susac syndrome. Sequencing was done on a sample of CD8+ TEMRA cells from PBMCs. Subset given: FACS-sorted terminally differentiated effector memory CD8+ T cells re-expressing CD45RA (CD8+ TEMRA). The J gene is TRBJ2-3, the V gene TRBV6-4; 12 positions match TRBD2. The CDR3 region is CASSGLAGADTQYF. The CDR3 region has the DNA TGTGCCAGCAGTGGACTAGCGGGAGCAGATACGCAGTATTTT.